A single sample gave rise to the 10 T cell receptor beta chains below, sequenced in a study of T-cell memory formation after mild COVID-19. TCRdb called the 5' RACE reads again in MiXCR, with one record for every CDR3 protein. The table lists 300,000 or so distinct CDR3 sequences, about a sixth of them singletons. The sequenced material came from PBMCs or a T cell subset sorted from them (not recorded which). The origin of the receptors is a man younger than 35 who had mild COVID-19 (a few samples of this study predate the infection). Cell type and time point are not known.

The chain recombines TRBV7-8 with TRBJ2-2, with 8 bases fitting TRBD1. J gave up 6 bases and V 2 bases, and 5 bases lay outside the gene matches. This CDR3 is built from 15 residues. Germline V gene data show CDR1 as SGHVS and CDR2 as FQNEAQ. CDR3 coding DNA: TGTGCCAGCAGCTTAAGGACAGGGAAGGCCGGGGAGCTGTTTTTT. Its protein is CASSLRTGKAGELFF.

This clonotype was seen more than once but under ten times. The chain's CDR3 is CASSSKDRGDTQYF. CDR3 in DNA: TGTGCCAGCAGCTCTAAGGACAGGGGGGATACGCAGTATTTT. The gene calls are TRBV5-4 and TRBJ2-3; 10 nucleotides match TRBD1. With V trimmed by 3 bases and J by 6 bases, 4 bases remained unmatched. The CDR3 has 14 amino acids. Germline V gene lookup returns CDR1 SGHNT and CDR2 YYREEE (reference sequence).

This rearrangement joins TRBV7-8 to TRBJ1-2; 7 nucleotides line up with TRBD1. Trimming took 7 bases from V and 2 from J; bases not matched to a gene: 10. The CDR3 consists of 15 residues. Germline loops: CDR1 SGHVS, CDR2 FQNEAQ. As DNA, the CDR3 is TGTGCCAGCACCCCATACAGGGGATCGAACTATGGCTACACCTTC. Translation: CASTPYRGSNYGYTF.

This clonotype was picked up a small number of times. The J gene is TRBJ2-3, the V gene TRBV24-1; D remains unclear. The CDR3 totals 14 residues. From germline, CDR1 is KGHDR and CDR2 SFDVKD. Trimming took off 2 bases at V and 4 bases at J, with 9 bases between the two ends. The CDR3 nucleotides read TGTGCCACCAGTGATTCACGTATTGCAGATACGCAGTATTTT. Its translation: CATSDSRIADTQYF.

This clonotype was seen a handful of times. This chain uses TRBV5-6 with TRBJ2-3, with D perhaps matching TRBD1 (5 bases). The CDR3 has 13 amino acids. V was cut by 7 bases and J by 5 bases, with 14 bases left in between. Germline assignment: CDR1 SGHDT and CDR2 YYEEEE. The CDR3 loop is CASYLTGVDTQYF. Here the CDR3 DNA reads TGTGCCAGCTACCTTACAGGTGTAGATACGCAGTATTTT.

The chain combines TRBV7-8 with TRBJ1-2; D not certain. The germline CDR1 and CDR2 sequences are SGHVS and FQNEAQ. The CDR3 has 15 residues. V dropped 3 bases and J dropped 0 bases, with 11 bases sitting between them. The CDR3 DNA reads as TGTGCCAGCAGCTTGACGGATGTAGCTAACTATGGCTACACCTTC. Translation: CASSLTDVANYGYTF.

The chain is built from TRBV28 and TRBJ1-6; weak D call: TRBD1 (5 bases). From germline, CDR1 is MDHEN and CDR2 SYDVKM. There are 14 residues in the CDR3. With 2 bases removed from V and 10 bases from J, the gap between germline ends came to 12 bases. In DNA, the CDR3 is TGTGCCAGCAGTTTAGGGGTGGGGGGATCACCCCTCCACTTT. It translates to CASSLGVGGSPLHF.

The chain uses TRBV7-3 and TRBJ1-2; D is ambiguous. The V end was cut by 3 bases, the J end by 3 bases, with 11 bases between. The germline CDR1 and CDR2 sequences are SGHTA and FQGTGA. The CDR3 extends over 14 amino acids. Here the CDR3 DNA reads TGTGCCAGCAGCTTGAGAAGGGAGGACTATGGCTACACCTTC. Residues: CASSLRREDYGYTF.

This clonotype was detected only a few times. This chain connects TRBV6-6 to TRBJ2-7; D perhaps matches TRBD2 (7 bases). This CDR3 is 15 amino acids long. V was shortened by 4 bases and J by 0 bases, with 13 bases between the two germline ends. Germline-derived CDR1 and CDR2 are MNHNY and SVGAGI (reference sequence). In DNA form, the CDR3 reads TGTGCCAGCAGTTCCGCGGGGGCAAGCTCCTACGAGCAGTACGTC. It is translated as CASSSAGASSYEQYV.

This clonotype showed up just once. V gene TRBV6-6 combines with J gene TRBJ2-7; TRBD1 aligns across 9 bases. The trim removed 2 bases at V and 5 bases at J, leaving 7 bases unmatched. The CDR3 loop spans 15 amino acids. Germline values: CDR1 MNHNY, CDR2 SVGAGI (reference sequence). CDR3 sequence reads: CASSYIQGAIDEQYF. The CDR3 DNA is TGTGCCAGCAGTTACATACAGGGGGCCATCGACGAGCAGTACTTC.